This TCR beta chain was recorded in a study of patients and donors after allogeneic stem cell transplantation. This clonotype occurred a few times. V lost 6 bases, J lost 1 base, and 9 bases lay in between. Per the germline V gene, CDR1 is MNHEY and CDR2 is SVGEGT. The CDR3 covers 13 residues. TCRdb itself ran the RT-PCR reads through MiXCR, one entry per CDR3 protein. The sample holds roughly 960,000 distinct CDR3 sequences; approximately 19% are singletons and the top ten take under 6.5%. The genes are TRBV6-2 or TRBV6-3 and TRBJ1-2, with D unclear. This receptor was identified in a human donor who was either an allogeneic HSCT recipient or a stem cell or donor lymphocyte infusion donor (not recorded which). It is not recorded whose cells these are; they may come from a transplant donor. The specimen was blood, either unsorted or a sorted T cell fraction (not recorded which). CDR3 region: CASRLTGNYGYTF. CDR3 DNA sequence: TGTGCCAGCAGACTGACGGGTAACTATGGCTACACCTTC.